The entry below gives a single T cell receptor (beta chain) sequence along with its context. The V and J ends lost 2 bases and 5 bases respectively, with 14 bases between them. Germline CDR1 reads SGHKS; CDR2 reads YYEKEE (reference sequence). The CDR3 has 15 amino acids. This specimen belongs to a study of blood T cell repertoires in COVID-19. Original analysis: Researchers report that nucleated cell counts were estimated from reference gene primer amplification. Repertoires were generated with immunoSEQ multiplex PCR, while TCRdb's copy carries only in-frame clones and drops some. V, J and clone size reflect that table, while D and trimming were determined from the DNA. This repertoire shows about 32,000 clones, 80% to 95% found once; its top ten account for approximately 1%.

The sequencing sample was made of peripheral blood. This clonotype was sampled from a man aged 65-85 years with active or convalescent COVID-19. J is TRBJ2-1 and V is TRBV5-5; perhaps TRBD1 as D (6 bases). CDR3 in amino acids: CASSFPGVGNNEQFF. CDR3 in DNA: TGTGCCAGCAGCTTCCCAGGGGTGGGAAACAATGAGCAGTTCTTC.